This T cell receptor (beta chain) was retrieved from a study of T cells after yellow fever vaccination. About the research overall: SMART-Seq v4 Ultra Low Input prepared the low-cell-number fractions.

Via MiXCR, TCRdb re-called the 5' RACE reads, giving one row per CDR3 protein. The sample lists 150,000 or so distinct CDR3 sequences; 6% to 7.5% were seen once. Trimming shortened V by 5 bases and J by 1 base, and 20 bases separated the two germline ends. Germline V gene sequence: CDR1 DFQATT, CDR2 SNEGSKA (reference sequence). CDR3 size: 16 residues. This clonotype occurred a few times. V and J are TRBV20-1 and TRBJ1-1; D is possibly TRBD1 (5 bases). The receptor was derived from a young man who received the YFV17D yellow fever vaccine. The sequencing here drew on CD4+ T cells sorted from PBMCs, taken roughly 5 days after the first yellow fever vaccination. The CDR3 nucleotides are TGCAGTGCTGAAGACCCGAGGGGCGTGGGGAACACTGAAGCTTTCTTT. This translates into CSAEDPRGVGNTEAFF.